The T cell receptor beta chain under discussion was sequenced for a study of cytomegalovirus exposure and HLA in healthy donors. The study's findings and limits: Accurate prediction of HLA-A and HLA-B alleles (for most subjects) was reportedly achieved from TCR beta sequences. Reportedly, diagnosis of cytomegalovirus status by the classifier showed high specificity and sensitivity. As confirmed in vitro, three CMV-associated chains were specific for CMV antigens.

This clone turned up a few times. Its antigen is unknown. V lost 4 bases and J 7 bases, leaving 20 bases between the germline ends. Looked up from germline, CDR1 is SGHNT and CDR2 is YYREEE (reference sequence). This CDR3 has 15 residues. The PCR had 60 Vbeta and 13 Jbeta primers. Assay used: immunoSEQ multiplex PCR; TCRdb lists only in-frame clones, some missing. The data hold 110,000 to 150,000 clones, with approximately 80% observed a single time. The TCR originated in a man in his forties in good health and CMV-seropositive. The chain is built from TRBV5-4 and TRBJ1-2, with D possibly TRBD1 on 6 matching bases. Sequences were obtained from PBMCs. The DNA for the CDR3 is TGTGCCAGCAGCGACCGGGACACTCAAGTGGGTGGCTACACCTTC. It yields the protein CASSDRDTQVGGYTF.